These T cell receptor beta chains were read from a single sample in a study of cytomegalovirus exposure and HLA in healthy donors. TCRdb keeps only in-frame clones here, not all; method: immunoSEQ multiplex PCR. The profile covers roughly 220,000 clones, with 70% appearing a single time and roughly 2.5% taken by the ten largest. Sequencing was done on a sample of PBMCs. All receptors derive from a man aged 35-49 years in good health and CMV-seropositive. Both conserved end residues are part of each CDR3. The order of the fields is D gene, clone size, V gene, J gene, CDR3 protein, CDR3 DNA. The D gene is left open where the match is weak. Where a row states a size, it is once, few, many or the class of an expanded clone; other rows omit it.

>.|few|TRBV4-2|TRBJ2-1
CASSQVYHNEQFF
TGTGCCAGCAGCCAAGTCTACCACAATGAGCAGTTCTTC
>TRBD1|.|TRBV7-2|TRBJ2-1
CASSLAGQGFDEQFF
TGTGCCAGCAGCTTAGCGGGACAGGGTTTCGATGAGCAGTTCTTC
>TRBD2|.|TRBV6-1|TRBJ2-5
CASSDRTSGVRTQYF
TGTGCCAGCAGTGACCGGACTAGCGGGGTTAGGACCCAGTACTTC
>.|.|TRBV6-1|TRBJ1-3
CASSADNQGAGNTIYF
TGTGCCAGCAGTGCCGATAACCAAGGGGCGGGAAACACCATATATTTT
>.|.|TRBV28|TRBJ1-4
CASRRDGNEKLFF
TGTGCCAGCAGGCGGGACGGCAATGAAAAACTGTTTTTT
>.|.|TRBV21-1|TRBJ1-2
CASSSRQGARSYGYTF
TGTGCCAGCAGCAGTCGACAGGGGGCGCGGAGCTATGGCTACACCTTC
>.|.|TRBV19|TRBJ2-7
CASSPRSGGGYEQYF
TGTGCCAGTAGCCCCCGAAGTGGGGGCGGCTACGAGCAGTACTTC
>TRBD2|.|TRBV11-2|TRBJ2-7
CASSPLRGGGAYEQYF
TGTGCCAGCAGTCCTCTCCGGGGCGGGGGGGCCTACGAGCAGTACTTC
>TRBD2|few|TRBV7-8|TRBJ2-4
CASSWWGGNIQYF
TGTGCCAGCAGCTGGTGGGGGGGAAACATTCAGTACTTC
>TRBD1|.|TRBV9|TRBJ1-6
CASSVGTGPASPLHF
TGTGCCAGCAGCGTCGGGACAGGGCCTGCTTCACCCCTCCACTTT
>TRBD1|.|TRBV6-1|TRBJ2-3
CASSVRGPSTDTQYF
TGTGCCAGCAGTGTGAGGGGGCCGAGCACAGATACGCAGTATTTT
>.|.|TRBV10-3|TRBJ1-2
CAISESKGDYGYTF
TGTGCCATCAGTGAGTCGAAAGGGGACTATGGCTACACCTTC
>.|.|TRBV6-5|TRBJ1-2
CASMTVRSGYTF
TGTGCCAGCATGACAGTTAGGAGTGGCTACACCTTC
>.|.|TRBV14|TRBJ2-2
CASSHRWGQDGELFF
TGTGCCAGCAGCCATCGTTGGGGGCAGGACGGGGAGCTGTTTTTT
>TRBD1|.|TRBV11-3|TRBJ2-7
CASSPRQGSSYEQYF
TGTGCCAGCAGCCCCCGACAGGGGAGCTCCTACGAGCAGTACTTC
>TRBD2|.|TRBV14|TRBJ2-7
CASSPGTISYEQYF
TGTGCCAGCAGCCCAGGGACTATCTCCTACGAGCAGTACTTC
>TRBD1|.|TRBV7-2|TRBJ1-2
CASSLRTGPDYGYTF
TGTGCCAGCAGCTTACGGACAGGCCCTGACTATGGCTACACCTTC
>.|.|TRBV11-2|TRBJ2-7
CASSHPRQGEQYF
TGTGCCAGCAGCCACCCCCGCCAGGGTGAGCAGTACTTC
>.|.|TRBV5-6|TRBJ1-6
CASNQRGRGSPLHF
TGTGCCAGCAACCAGCGGGGACGGGGTTCACCCCTCCACTTT
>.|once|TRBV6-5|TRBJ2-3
CASSSYTDTQYF
TGTGCCAGCAGTTCCTACACAGATACGCAGTATTTT
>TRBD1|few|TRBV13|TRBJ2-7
CASSLGTASYEQYF
TGTGCCAGCAGCTTGGGGACAGCCTCCTACGAGCAGTACTTC
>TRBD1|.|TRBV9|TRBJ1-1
CASSATGMNTEAFF
TGTGCCAGCAGCGCGACAGGGATGAACACTGAAGCTTTCTTT
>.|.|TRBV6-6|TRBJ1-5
CASSYNLVGNQPQHF
TGTGCCAGCAGTTACAACCTAGTGGGCAATCAGCCCCAGCATTTT
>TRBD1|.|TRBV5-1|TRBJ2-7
CASSLIRGPDEQYF
TGCGCCAGCAGCTTGATCAGGGGGCCCGACGAGCAGTACTTC
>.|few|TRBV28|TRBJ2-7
CASTEGRPPYEQYF
TGTGCCAGCACTGAAGGCAGGCCCCCCTACGAGCAGTACTTC
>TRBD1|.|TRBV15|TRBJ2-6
CATSRAQGAGANVLTF
TGTGCCACCAGCAGAGCGCAGGGGGCTGGGGCCAACGTCCTGACTTTC
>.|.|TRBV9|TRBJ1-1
CASSVEVRGTFNTEAFF
TGTGCCAGCAGCGTAGAGGTTAGGGGGACATTTAACACTGAAGCTTTCTTT
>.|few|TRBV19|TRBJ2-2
CASSIVTNTGELFF
TGTGCCAGTAGTATAGTTACGAACACCGGGGAGCTGTTTTTT
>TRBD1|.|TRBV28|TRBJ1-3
CASCRDSGSGNTIYF
TGTGCCAGCTGCCGGGACAGCGGATCTGGAAACACCATATATTTT
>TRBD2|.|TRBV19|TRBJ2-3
CASSIEAGASGGLDTQYF
TGTGCCAGTAGTATAGAGGCCGGGGCTAGCGGGGGCCTAGATACGCAGTATTTT
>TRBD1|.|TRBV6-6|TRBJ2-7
CASRPTGGAYEQYF
TGTGCCAGCAGGCCTACAGGGGGCGCTTACGAGCAGTACTTC
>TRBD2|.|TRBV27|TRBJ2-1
CASTFSGGNGYNEQFF
TGTGCCAGCACATTTAGCGGGGGGAACGGATACAATGAGCAGTTCTTC
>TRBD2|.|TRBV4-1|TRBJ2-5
CASSQGLAGPAETQYF
TGCGCCAGCAGCCAGGGACTAGCGGGGCCGGCAGAGACCCAGTACTTC